The 11 T cell receptor beta chains presented below share a single source sample, sequenced in a study of post-analysis software for immune sequencing data. General observations from the study: Included in a set of about 5 TRBV segments more frequent in patients than controls were TRBV5-6, TRBV5-1 and TRBV20-1.

For these receptors, no antigen is known. Unique molecular identifiers were present in the TCR beta cDNA libraries. TCRdb reprocessed the PCR reads via MiXCR and lists one record per CDR3 protein. The sample gives roughly 800,000 distinct CDR3 sequences, about 53% of which show up once; 4.6% is in the top ten. Specimen: blood. The receptor source for this set is a girl between 10 and 17 years old with multiple sclerosis.

The chain is built from TRBV2 and TRBJ2-7, with 7 bases aligning to TRBD2. The J call is uncertain, as TRBJ2-5 better fits the DNA end. Germline assignment: CDR1 SNHLY and CDR2 FYNNEI. The CDR3 sequence is 17 residues long. CDR3 loop: CASSEASGGRSGETQYF. The DNA for the CDR3 is TGTGCCAGCAGTGAAGCGTCTGGCGGGAGAAGCGGTGAGACCCAGTACTTC.

The chain has TRBV7-9 and TRBJ2-5; TRBD2 aligns across 10 bases. This CDR3 spans 18 amino acids. V lost 5 bases, J lost 0 bases, and 12 bases stayed unmatched. The germline V gene encodes CDR1 SEHNR and CDR2 FQNEAQ (reference sequence). The CDR3 coding sequence is TGTGCCAGCAGCCCACCAGGTAGCGGGAGGTTCTACCAAGAGACCCAGTACTTC. Protein product: CASSPPGSGRFYQETQYF. Full variable domain (rest looked up from reference TRBV7-9 and TRBJ2-5): DTGVSQNPRHKITKRGQNVTFRCDPISEHNRLYWYRQTLGQGPEFLTYFQNEAQLEKSRLLSDRFSAERPKGSFSTLEIQRTEQGDSAMYLCASSPPGSGRFYQETQYFGPGTRLLVL.

The genes are TRBV5-1 and TRBJ2-7; 11 positions match TRBD2. J lost 0 bases, V lost 5 bases, and 4 bases had no gene match. This CDR3 is 15 amino acids long. Looked up from germline, CDR1 is SGHRS and CDR2 is YFSETQ. The CDR3 loop is CASRLAGGLSYEQYF. DNA of the CDR3: TGCGCCAGCAGGCTAGCGGGAGGTCTCTCCTACGAGCAGTACTTC. Based on the CDR3 plus reference TRBV5-1 and TRBJ2-7, the full variable domain is KAGVTQTPRYLIKTRGQQVTLSCSPISGHRSVSWYQQTPGQGLQFLFEYFSETQRNKGNFPGRFSGRQFSNSRSEMNVSTLELGDSALYLCASRLAGGLSYEQYFGPGTRLTVT.

The chain recombines TRBV18 with TRBJ2-5; D not resolved. In germline, CDR1 is KGHSH, CDR2 LQKENI. The ends were cut back, 8 bases at V and 5 bases at J, with 12 bases in the middle. This CDR3 is built from 12 residues. The CDR3 region has the DNA TGTGCCAGCAGTCCCAGTAGGGAGACCCAGTACTTC. Amino acids: CASSPSRETQYF.

This clonotype came up many times. V usage is TRBV28 and J usage is TRBJ1-2, with D possibly being TRBD1 (5 bases). Between the trimmed V and J ends, which lost 5 bases and 0 bases, there was a span of 7 bases. There are 13 residues in the CDR3. Germline CDR1 MDHEN, CDR2 SYDVKM. The CDR3 DNA reads TGTGCCAGCAGTCCGACAGCTAACTATGGCTACACCTTC. Amino acids: CASSPTANYGYTF.

V usage is TRBV20-1 and J usage is TRBJ1-2; D might be TRBD1 (6 bases). Germline loops: CDR1 DFQATT, CDR2 SNEGSKA (reference sequence). The CDR3 loop spans 14 amino acids. V lost 1 base to trimming and J lost 4 bases, with 13 bases between them. CDR3 protein: CSARALDSGYGYTF. The DNA for the CDR3 is TGCAGTGCTAGAGCCTTGGACAGCGGCTATGGCTACACCTTC.

The chain carries TRBV30 and TRBJ2-7, with D unclear. The CDR3 is 12 residues long. Germline V gene data show CDR1 as GTSNPN and CDR2 as SVGIG (reference sequence). V was cut by 1 base and J by 10 bases, with 14 bases left in between. The CDR3 region is CAWSERPGVQYF. The CDR3 region has the DNA TGTGCCTGGAGTGAACGCCCTGGAGTTCAGTACTTC.

J is TRBJ1-2 and V is TRBV10-3; D is possibly TRBD1 (6 bases). The CDR3 is made up of 16 amino acids. The germline V and J ends were trimmed by 7 bases and 0 bases, with 18 bases remaining between them. Germline CDR1 ENHRY, CDR2 SYGVKD. CDR3 nucleotide sequence: TGTGCCATCAAGGACAGAGTGAACTCAACTAACTATGGCTACACCTTC. Its protein is CAIKDRVNSTNYGYTF.

The count of this clonotype is one. The rearrangement links TRBV20-1 to TRBJ1-1; perhaps TRBD1 as D (5 bases). Germline CDR1 reads DFQATT; CDR2 reads SNEGSKA (reference sequence). The CDR3 consists of 15 residues. V was clipped by 2 bases and J by 0 bases, with 13 bases between them. The CDR3 here is CSARTSGRMNTEAFF. The CDR3 DNA sequence: TGCAGTGCTAGAACCTCGGGACGCATGAACACTGAAGCTTTCTTT.

The V gene is TRBV7-9, the J gene TRBJ2-7, with D possibly matching TRBD1 (5 bases). Germline V gene data show CDR1 as SEHNR and CDR2 as FQNEAQ (reference sequence). The CDR3 totals 14 residues. V shed 2 bases and J shed 2 bases, with 10 bases lying between them. CDR3 sequence (DNA): TGTGCCAGCAGCTTACTTCGACAGCCCTACGAGCAGTACTTC. Protein sequence: CASSLLRQPYEQYF.

This clonotype has a handful of counts. The chain recombines TRBV5-1 with TRBJ2-7; possibly TRBD1 or TRBD2 for D (5 bases each). V dropped 0 bases and J dropped 1 base, with 17 bases sitting between them. The CDR3 consists of 17 residues. Germline assignment: CDR1 SGHRS and CDR2 YFSETQ. This CDR3 reads CASSLGIRDRVSYEQYF. For the CDR3, the DNA is TGCGCCAGCAGCTTGGGGATACGGGACCGAGTTTCCTACGAGCAGTACTTC.